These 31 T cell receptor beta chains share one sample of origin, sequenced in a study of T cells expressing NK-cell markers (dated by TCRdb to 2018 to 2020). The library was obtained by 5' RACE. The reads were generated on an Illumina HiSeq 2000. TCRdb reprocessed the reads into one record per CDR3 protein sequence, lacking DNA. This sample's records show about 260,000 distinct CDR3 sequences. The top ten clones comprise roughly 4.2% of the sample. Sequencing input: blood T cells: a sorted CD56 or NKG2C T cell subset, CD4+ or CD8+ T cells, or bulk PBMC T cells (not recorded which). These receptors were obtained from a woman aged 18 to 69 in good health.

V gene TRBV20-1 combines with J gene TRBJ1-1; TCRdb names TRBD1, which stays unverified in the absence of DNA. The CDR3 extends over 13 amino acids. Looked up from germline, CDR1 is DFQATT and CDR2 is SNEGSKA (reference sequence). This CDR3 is CSARPNGRTEAFF.

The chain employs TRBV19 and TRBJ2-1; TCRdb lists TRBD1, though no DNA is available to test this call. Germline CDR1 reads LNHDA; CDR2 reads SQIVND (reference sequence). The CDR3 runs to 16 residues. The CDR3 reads CASSNARRGAGDEQFF. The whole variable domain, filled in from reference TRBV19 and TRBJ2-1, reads DGGITQSPKYLFRKEGQNVTLSCEQNLNHDAMYWYRQDPGQGLRLIYYSQIVNDFQKGDIAEGYSVSREKKESFPLTVTSAQKNPTAFYLCASSNARRGAGDEQFFGPGTRLTVL.

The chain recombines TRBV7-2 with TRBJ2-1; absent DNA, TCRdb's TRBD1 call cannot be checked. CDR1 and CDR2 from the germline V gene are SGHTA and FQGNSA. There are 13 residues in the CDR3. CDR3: CASSRDREDEQFF.

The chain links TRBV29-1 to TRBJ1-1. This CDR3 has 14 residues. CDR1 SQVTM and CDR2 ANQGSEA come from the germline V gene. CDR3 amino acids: CSVRRTLMNTEAFF.

CDR3 region: CSALGTGNQPQHF. This rearrangement joins TRBV20-1 to TRBJ1-5; TCRdb proposes TRBD1, but this gene call is untestable without DNA. Germline values: CDR1 DFQATT, CDR2 SNEGSKA (reference sequence). The CDR3 extends over 13 amino acids.

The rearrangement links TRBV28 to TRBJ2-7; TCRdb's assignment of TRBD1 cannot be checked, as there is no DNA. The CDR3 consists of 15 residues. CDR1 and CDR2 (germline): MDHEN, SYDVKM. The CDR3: CASSNRGDLSYEQYF. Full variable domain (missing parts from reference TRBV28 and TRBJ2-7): DVKVTQSSRYLVKRTGEKVFLECVQDMDHENMFWYRQDPGLGLRLIYFSYDVKMKEKGDIPEGYSVSREKKERFSLILESASTNQTSMYLCASSNRGDLSYEQYFGPGTRLTVT.

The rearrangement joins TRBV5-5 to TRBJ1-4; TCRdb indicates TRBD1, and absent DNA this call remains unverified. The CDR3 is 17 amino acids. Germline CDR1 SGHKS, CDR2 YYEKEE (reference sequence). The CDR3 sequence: CASSLVGGFTTNEKLFF.

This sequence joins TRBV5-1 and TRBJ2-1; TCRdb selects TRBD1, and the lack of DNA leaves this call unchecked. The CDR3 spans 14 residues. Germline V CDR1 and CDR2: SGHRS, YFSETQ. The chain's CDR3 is CASSLPREINEQFF.

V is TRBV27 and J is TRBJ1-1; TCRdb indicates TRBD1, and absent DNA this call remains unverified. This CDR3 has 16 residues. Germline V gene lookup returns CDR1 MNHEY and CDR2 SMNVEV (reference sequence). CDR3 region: CASRKQGAYSHTEAFF.

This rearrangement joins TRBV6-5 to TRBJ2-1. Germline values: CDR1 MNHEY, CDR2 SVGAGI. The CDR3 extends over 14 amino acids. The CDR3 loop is CASISISGYNEQFF.

CDR3: CASSVTGENLGNTIYF. V and J are TRBV9 and TRBJ1-3. Germline V gene data show CDR1 as SGDLS and CDR2 as YYNGEE. This CDR3 contains 16 residues.

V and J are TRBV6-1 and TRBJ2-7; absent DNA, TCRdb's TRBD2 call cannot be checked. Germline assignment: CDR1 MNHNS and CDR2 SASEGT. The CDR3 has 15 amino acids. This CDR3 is CASSRTHDDSYEQYF.

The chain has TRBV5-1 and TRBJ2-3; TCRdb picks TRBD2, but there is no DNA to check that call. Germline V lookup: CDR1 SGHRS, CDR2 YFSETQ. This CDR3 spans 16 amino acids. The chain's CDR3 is CASSLALAGATDTQYF.

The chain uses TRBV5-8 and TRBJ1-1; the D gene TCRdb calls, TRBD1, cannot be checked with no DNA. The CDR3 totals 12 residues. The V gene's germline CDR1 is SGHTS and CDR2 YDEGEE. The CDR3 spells CASSLTGAKAFF.

The CDR3 spells CSARRGGLYNEQFF. The rearrangement uses TRBV20-1 and TRBJ2-1; TCRdb's D call of TRBD1 is untestable without DNA. CDR1 DFQATT and CDR2 SNEGSKA come from the germline V gene (reference sequence). The CDR3 contains 14 residues.

The CDR3 reads CASSVLPAGGASGEQFF. The chain recombines TRBV9 with TRBJ2-1; TCRdb calls TRBD1, which cannot be checked without DNA. Germline V gives CDR1 SGDLS, CDR2 YYNGEE. The CDR3 spans 17 residues.

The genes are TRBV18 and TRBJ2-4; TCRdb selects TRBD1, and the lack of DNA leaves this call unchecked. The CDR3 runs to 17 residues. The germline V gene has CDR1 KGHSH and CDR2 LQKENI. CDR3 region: CASSPMDAPPAKNIQYF.

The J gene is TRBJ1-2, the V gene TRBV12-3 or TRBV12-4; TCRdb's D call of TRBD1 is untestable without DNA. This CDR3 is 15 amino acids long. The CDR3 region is CASSLQRNRGDGYTF.

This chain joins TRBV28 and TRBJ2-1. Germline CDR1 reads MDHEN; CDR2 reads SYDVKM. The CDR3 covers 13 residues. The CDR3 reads CASIDGSYNEQFF.

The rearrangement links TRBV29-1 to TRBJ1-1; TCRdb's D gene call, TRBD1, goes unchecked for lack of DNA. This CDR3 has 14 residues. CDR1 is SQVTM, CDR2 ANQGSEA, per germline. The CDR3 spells CSVAQGARGTEAFF.

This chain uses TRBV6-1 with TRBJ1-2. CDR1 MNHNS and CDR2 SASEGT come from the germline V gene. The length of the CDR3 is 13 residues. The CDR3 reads CAGREPDRYGYTF.

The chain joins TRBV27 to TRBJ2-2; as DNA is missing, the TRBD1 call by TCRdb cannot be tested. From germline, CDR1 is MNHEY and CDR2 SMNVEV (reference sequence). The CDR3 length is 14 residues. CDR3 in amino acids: CACRGQGLVGELFF.

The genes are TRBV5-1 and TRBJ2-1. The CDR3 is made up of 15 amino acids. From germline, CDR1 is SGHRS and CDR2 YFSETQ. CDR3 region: CASSLAGLRNNEQFF.

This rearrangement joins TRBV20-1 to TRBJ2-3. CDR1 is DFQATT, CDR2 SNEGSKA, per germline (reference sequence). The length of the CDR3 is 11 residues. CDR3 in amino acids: CSAEPGDTQYF.

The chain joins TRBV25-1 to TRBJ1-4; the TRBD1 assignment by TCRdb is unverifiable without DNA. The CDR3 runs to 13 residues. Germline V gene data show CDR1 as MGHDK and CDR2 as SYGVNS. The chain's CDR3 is CASREGALEKLFF.

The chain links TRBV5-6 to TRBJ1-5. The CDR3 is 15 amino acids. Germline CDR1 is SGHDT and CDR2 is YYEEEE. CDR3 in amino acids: CASSLSIYSNQPQHF.

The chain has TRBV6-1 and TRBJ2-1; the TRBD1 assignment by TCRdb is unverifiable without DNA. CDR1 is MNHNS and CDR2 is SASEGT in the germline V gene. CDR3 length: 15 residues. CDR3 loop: CASSQWTGGYNEQFF.

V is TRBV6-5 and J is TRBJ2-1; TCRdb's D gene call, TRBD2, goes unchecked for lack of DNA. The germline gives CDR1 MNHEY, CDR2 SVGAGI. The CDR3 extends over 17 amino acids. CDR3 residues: CASSYSIASGGRNEQFF.

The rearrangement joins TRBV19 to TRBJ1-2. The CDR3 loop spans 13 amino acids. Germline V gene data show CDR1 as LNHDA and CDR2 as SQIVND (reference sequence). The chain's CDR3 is CASSIDGSYGYTF.

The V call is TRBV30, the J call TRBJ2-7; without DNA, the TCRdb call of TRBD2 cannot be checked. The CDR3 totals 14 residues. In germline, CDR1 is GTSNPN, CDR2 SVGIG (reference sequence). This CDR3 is CAWTTSGRTYEQYF.

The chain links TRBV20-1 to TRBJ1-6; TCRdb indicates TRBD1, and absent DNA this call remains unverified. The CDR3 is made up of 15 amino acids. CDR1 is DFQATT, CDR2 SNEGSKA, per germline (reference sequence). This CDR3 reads CSASPSGTENSPLHF.